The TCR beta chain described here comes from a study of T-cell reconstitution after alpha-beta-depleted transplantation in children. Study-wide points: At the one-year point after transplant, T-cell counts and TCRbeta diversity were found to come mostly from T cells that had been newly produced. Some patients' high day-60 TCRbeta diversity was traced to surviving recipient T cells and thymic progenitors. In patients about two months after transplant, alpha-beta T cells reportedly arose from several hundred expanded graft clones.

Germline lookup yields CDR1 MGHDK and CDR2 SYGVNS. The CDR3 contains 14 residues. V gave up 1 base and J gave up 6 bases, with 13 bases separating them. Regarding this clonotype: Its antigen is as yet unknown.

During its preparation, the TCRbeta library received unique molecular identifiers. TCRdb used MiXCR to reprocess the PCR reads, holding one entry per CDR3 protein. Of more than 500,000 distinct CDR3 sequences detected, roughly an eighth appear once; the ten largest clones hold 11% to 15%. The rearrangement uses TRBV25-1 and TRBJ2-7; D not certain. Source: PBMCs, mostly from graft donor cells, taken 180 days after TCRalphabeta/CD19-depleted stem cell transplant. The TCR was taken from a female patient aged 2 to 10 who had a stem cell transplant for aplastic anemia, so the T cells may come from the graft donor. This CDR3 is CASSEWAANREQYF. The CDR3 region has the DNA TGTGCCAGCAGTGAATGGGCGGCAAATCGCGAGCAGTACTTC.